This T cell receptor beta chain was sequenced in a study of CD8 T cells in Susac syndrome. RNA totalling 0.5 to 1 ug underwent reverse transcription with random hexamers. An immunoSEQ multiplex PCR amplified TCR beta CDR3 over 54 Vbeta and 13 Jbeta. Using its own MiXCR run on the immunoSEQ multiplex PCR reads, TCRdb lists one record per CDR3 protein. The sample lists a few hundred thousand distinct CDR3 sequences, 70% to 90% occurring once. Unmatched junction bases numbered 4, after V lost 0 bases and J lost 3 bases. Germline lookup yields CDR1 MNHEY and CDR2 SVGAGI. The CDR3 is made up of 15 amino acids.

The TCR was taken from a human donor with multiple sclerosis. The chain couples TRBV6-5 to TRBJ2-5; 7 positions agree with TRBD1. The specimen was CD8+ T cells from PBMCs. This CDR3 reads CASSYSKQGEETQYF. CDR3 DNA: TGTGCCAGCAGTTACTCGAAGCAGGGGGAAGAGACCCAGTACTTC.